This TCR beta chain was identified during a study of OX40 agonist ivuxolimab in advanced cancers. This clone was picked up a small number of times. The data were produced by immunoSEQ multiplex PCR, yet TCRdb's version contains in-frame clones alone and is incomplete. The sample has roughly 60,000 clones, 75% to 95% seen once. The TCR comes from an adult with an advanced solid tumor such as melanoma, head and neck, liver or kidney cancer. The specimen was CD4+ or CD8+ T cells sorted from blood, collected in a trial of the OX40 agonist ivuxolimab.

The CDR3, as DNA: TGCGCCAGCCAGCCTTGCTCCTACAATGAGCAGTTCTTC. The encoded protein is CASQPCSYNEQFF. The chain links TRBV23-1 to TRBJ2-1; the D is unclear. TRBV23-1 is placed among ORFs of uncertain function. The CDR3 sequence is 13 residues long. Trimming cost V 8 bases and J 0 bases, with 8 bases left between them.